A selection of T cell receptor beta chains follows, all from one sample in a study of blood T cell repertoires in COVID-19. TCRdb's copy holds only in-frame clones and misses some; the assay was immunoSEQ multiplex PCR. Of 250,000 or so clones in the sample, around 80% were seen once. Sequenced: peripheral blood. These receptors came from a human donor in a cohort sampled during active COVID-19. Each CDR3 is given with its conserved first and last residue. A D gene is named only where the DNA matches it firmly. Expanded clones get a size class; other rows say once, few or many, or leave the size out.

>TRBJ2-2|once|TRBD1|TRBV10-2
TGCGCCAGCTACCGGGACAGGGACGTCACCGGGGAGCTGTTTTTT
CASYRDRDVTGELFF
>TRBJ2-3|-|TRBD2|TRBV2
TGTGCCAGCAGTGGAAAAAGCGGGGGCACAGATACGCAGTATTTT
CASSGKSGGTDTQYF
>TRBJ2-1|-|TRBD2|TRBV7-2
TGTGCCAGCAGCTCCCTCGGGAGGGCCGATGAGCAGTTCTTC
CASSSLGRADEQFF
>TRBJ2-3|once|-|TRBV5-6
TGTGCCAGCGCGCGGGGGCGCACAGATACGCAGTATTTT
CASARGRTDTQYF
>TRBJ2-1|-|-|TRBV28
TGTGCCAGCCGATCCGGGGGCGGACAGGCGGGATACAATGAGCAGTTCTTC
CASRSGGGQAGYNEQFF
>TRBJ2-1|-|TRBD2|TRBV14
TGTGCCAGCAGCCAAGGCACTAGCGGGAGGGCCCGGTACAATGAGCAGTTCTTC
CASSQGTSGRARYNEQFF
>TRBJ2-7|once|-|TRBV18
TGTGCCAGCTCACCGAATTCACAGCGGAGCTCCTACGAGCAGTACTTC
CASSPNSQRSSYEQYF
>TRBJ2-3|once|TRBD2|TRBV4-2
TGTGCCAGCAGCCAAGATGGCGGCGGGGGGGACTATTCTAGCACAGATACGCAGTATTTT
CASSQDGGGGDYSSTDTQYF
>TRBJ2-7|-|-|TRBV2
TGTGCCAGCAGTGAAGCGCGGCCCTACGAGCAGTACTTC
CASSEARPYEQYF
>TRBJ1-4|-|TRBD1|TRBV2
TGTGCCAGCAGTGAGGGACAGGGGAAGGGAAAACTGTTTTTT
CASSEGQGKGKLFF
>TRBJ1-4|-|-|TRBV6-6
TGTGCCAGCAGGTTAGCCGAAGGGGGTGAAAAACTGTTTTTT
CASRLAEGGEKLFF
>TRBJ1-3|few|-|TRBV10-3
TGTGCCATCAGTGAGTTGGCAGGAACCTCTGGAAACACCATATATTTT
CAISELAGTSGNTIYF